The clone carrying this TCR beta chain has a handful of counts. The same CDR3 arises from other DNA sequences in this sample as well. Only in-frame clones appear in the TCRdb table, and some are missing; sequencing was by immunoSEQ multiplex PCR. Here the sample spans about 980,000 clones, less than 85% being singletons. The data derive from a study of shared clonotypes between healthy human individuals. This CDR3 spans 14 amino acids. Per the germline V gene, CDR1 is SGHNT and CDR2 is YYREEE (reference sequence). V lost 4 bases and J lost 1, with 9 bases in between. The J gene is TRBJ1-3, the V gene TRBV5-4; perhaps TRBD1 as D (5 bases). The clonotype comes from a man in his late teens or twenties in good health. Sequenced sample: memory CD4+ T cells sorted from blood. Subset here: CD45RA-negative fraction. The CDR3 region is CASSLGGSGNTIYF. The CDR3, as DNA: TGTGCCAGCAGCCTGGGGGGGTCTGGAAACACCATATATTTT.